This T cell receptor beta chain is from a study of response to subunit inactivated influenza vaccine. TCRdb itself ran the RT-PCR reads through MiXCR, one entry per CDR3 protein. This table has about 520,000 distinct CDR3 sequences, 6% to 9% appearing once. The sample holds many counts of this clonotype. CDR3 length: 14 amino acids. Trimming removed 7 bases at V and 4 bases at J, with 16 bases between. Germline CDR1 reads MNHEY; CDR2 reads SVGEGT. Sequencing was performed on PBMCs from blood, taken around 25 months after vaccination. The sequence came from a man aged 45 to 75 who received an inactivated influenza vaccine. The rearrangement links TRBV6-2 or TRBV6-3 to TRBJ1-2; possible D gene TRBD1, 6 bases. CDR3 residues: CASTRTALGYGYTF. CDR3 nucleotide sequence: TGTGCCAGCACTCGGACAGCCCTAGGCTATGGCTACACCTTC.